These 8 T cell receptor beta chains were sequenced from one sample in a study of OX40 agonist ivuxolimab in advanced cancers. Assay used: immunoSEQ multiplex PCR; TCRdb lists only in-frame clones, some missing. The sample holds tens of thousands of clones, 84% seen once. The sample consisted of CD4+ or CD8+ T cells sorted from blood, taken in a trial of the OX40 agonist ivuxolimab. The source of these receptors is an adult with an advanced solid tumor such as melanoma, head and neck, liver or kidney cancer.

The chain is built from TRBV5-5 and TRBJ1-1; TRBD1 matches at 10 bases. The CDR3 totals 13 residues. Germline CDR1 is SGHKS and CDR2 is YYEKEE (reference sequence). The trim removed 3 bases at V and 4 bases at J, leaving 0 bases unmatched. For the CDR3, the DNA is TGTGCCAGCAGCTGGGACAGGGGCACTGAAGCTTTCTTT. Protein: CASSWDRGTEAFF. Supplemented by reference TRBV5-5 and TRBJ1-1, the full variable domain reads DAGVTQSPTHLIKTRGQQVTLRCSPISGHKSVSWYQQVLGQGPQFIFQYYEKEERGRGNFPDRFSARQFPNYSSELNVNALLLGDSALYLCASSWDRGTEAFFGQGTRLTVV.

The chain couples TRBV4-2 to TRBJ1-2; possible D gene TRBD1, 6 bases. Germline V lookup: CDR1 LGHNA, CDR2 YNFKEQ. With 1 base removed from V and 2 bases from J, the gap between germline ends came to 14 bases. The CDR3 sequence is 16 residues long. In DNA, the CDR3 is TGTGCCAGCAGCCAAGCTGTGGAGGGGGGAAACTATGGCTACACCTTC. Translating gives CASSQAVEGGNYGYTF.

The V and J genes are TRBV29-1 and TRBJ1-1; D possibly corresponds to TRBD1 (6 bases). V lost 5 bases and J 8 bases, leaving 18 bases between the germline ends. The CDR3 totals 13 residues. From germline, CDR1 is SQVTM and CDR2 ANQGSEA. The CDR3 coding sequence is TGCAGCGTTCAGCAGGGGTGGGCCGGCGAAGCTTTCTTT. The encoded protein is CSVQQGWAGEAFF.

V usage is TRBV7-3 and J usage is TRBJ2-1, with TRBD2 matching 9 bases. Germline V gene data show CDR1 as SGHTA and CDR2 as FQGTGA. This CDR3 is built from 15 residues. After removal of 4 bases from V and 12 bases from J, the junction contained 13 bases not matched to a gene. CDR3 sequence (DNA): TGTGCCAGCAGCTCCGGGCTAGCGGGGCCGAGCGGGCAGTTCTTC. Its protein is CASSSGLAGPSGQFF.

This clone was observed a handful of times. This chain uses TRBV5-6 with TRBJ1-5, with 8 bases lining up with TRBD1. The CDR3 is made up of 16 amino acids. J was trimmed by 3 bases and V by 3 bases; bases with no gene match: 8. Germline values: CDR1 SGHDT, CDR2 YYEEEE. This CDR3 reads CASSSRGRGLNQPQHF. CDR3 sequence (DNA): TGTGCCAGCAGCTCCCGAGGCAGGGGGCTCAATCAGCCCCAGCATTTT.

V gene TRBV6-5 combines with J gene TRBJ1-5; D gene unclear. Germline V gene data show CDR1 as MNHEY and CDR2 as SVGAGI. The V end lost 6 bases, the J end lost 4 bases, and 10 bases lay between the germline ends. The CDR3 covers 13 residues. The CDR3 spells CASRPNLNQPQHF. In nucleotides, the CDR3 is TGTGCCAGCAGACCGAATTTAAATCAGCCCCAGCATTTT.

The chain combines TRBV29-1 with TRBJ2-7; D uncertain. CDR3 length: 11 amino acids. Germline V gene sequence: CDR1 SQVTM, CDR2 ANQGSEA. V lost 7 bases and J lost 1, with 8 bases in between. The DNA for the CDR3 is TGCAGCGGGGGATCATCCTACGAGCAGTACTTC. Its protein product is CSGGSSYEQYF.

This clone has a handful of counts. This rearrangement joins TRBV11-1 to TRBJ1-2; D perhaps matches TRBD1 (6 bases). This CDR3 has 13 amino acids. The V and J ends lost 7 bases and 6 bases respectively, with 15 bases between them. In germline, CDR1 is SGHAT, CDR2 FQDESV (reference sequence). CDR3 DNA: TGTGCCAGCACCCCAGGGACAAGGGATGGCTACACCTTC. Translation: CASTPGTRDGYTF.